This T cell receptor beta chain derives from a study of shared clonotypes between healthy human individuals. General observations from the study: Large sequencing depth failed to make sorted-subset sequencing complete, rarefaction showed. Tissues were not sampled, only blood, and their repertoires likely differ.

This CDR3 contains 14 residues. Germline assignment: CDR1 SGDLS and CDR2 YYNGEE. V lost 2 bases and J lost 4, with 12 bases in between. Turning to this clone: The antigen remains undetermined.

Only in-frame clones appear in the TCRdb table, and some are missing; sequencing was by immunoSEQ multiplex PCR. The table shows hundreds of thousands of clones, with 60% to 80% occurring only once. The chain employs TRBV9 and TRBJ1-1, with D hard to call. The source of this sequence is a woman in her thirties in good health. The sample comprised memory CD4+ T cells sorted from blood. Specified subset: CD45RA-negative fraction. CDR3 nucleotide sequence: TGTGCCAGCAGCGTCCGGGCCACTAGCACTGAAGCTTTCTTT. Translating it yields CASSVRATSTEAFF.